This T cell receptor (beta chain) was documented in a study of T cells in women clearing cervical HPV infection. Germline-derived CDR1 and CDR2 are SGHNT and YENEEA. V was shortened by 2 bases and J by 3 bases, with 11 bases between the two germline ends. CDR3 length equals 14 residues. Sequencing used immunoSEQ multiplex PCR; TCRdb keeps in-frame clones, though not all of them. This listing includes 25,000 to 35,000 clones. On this clone: The read comes to an end 3 residues before the CDR3 does, leaving the germline J gene to fill in the end.

Sequenced material: blood buffy coat. This rearrangement joins TRBV11-3 to TRBJ2-7; D is perhaps TRBD1 (5 bases). The origin of this receptor is a woman between 18 and 69 years old with a cervical HPV16 infection that either progressed to CIN3+ or cleared (not recorded which). The chain's CDR3 is CASSLQGDDYEQYF. The covered CDR3 bases are TGTGCCAGCAGCTTACAGGGCGACGACTACGAG.